The entry below gives a single T cell receptor beta chain sequence along with its context. This receptor's antigen is unknown. Qualities for individual bases were not recorded, and no much larger clone is one base off. TCRbeta CDR3 regions were sequenced with the immunoSEQ Assay. After extraction, genomic DNA underwent amplification by bias-controlled multiplex PCR, followed by high-throughput sequencing. Regarding the original processing steps: To quantify the absolute abundance of every unique TCRbeta CDR3 region, sequences were collapsed and filtered. T cell fraction was estimated by normalization of TCRbeta template counts to usable DNA, with usable DNA being measured through amplification of reference genes present in all nucleated cells. Repertoire TCRs were annotated as SARS-CoV-2-specific when V gene, CDR3 amino acid sequence and J gene were exactly matched to a known reactive TCR set. The reference SARS-CoV-2 TCR set was obtained from MIRA and was filtered for enrichment in COVID-19-positive ImmuneCODE repertoires, whereby public or cross-reactive TCRs were removed. Drawing on the MIRA antigens, annotated TCRs were analysed further at the level of specific ORF or position within ORF. Breadth was defined as the number of annotated unique rearrangements divided by the total number of unique productive rearrangements, and depth was defined as the summed frequency of the annotated unique rearrangements. Two-sided Wilcoxon rank-sum tests were used to compare TCR breadth between groups. As stored in TCRdb, this immuneACCESS dataset retains in-frame rearrangements with V and J assigned. A fraction of the clones does not appear; measured against another copy, unresolved V genes explain less than half of the discrepancy, and the remainder lacks a known reason. D and trimming come from the DNA, and the V and J calls and clone size come from that table. Here the sample has about 430,000 clones; around nine tenths occur a single time. 12% of the sample comes from the top ten.

The data derive from a study of Ad26.COV2.S vaccination and SARS-CoV-2 variants (dated by TCRdb to the early 2020s). Concerning the study at large: Vaccine-arm donors were drawn from COV1001, a multicentre, randomized, double-blind, placebo-controlled phase I-IIa trial of Ad26.COV2.S in healthy adults. Ad26.COV2.S was administered intramuscularly at a dose of 5x10^10 or 1x10^11 viral particles, either as one shot or as two shots given 56 days apart. Sequencing of the TCRbeta repertoire served to evaluate the specificity and breadth of SARS-CoV-2-reactive T cell receptors following Ad26.COV2.S vaccination. A total of around 32 samples were included in the TCR-sequenced set, comprising 19 Ad26.COV2.S vaccine recipients, 5 placebo recipients and 8 SARS-CoV-2 convalescent individuals. Participants in the trial were split at random into five groups of five each, receiving low-dose or high-dose Ad26.COV2.S once or twice, or else placebo on both occasions. Blinding of investigators to trial group allocation was maintained during experiments and outcome assessment. General conclusions and limits of the study: Spike-specific TCR breadth was higher in Ad26.COV2.S recipients than in placebo recipients (P = 0.0014). After vaccination, substantial breadth of spike-specific CD8+ and CD4+ T cell responses was reported. Vaccine and placebo recipients had similar non-spike TCR breadth, a finding consistent with the vaccine containing only spike. The study was not powered for comparison of responses between vaccine doses or regimens. According to the authors, total T cell responses may have been underestimated by the TCR breadth and depth analyses.

The V and J ends are trimmed by 1 base and 7 bases, leaving 10 bases between them. From the cysteine up to the phenylalanine, the CDR3 has a length of 13 residues. Only CDR3 DNA is held: 39 bases, read in frame from base 1. From a lookup of the germline V gene, CDR1 and CDR2 are SGHTA and FQGNSA. This specimen's treatment or condition label, per the study, means: about 20 received Ad26.COV2.S at low or high dose, single or two shots; roughly five received placebo; per-sample allocation not given. Repertoires of vaccine and placebo recipients were sequenced from samples taken on day 63 after the first injection. Cohort 1b enrolled 25 adults aged 18-55 years at a single site in Boston, USA, between 29 July and 7 August 2020. Ad26.COV2.S consisted of a replication-incompetent adenovirus type 26 vector by which a prefusion-stabilized SARS-CoV-2 spike protein from the original Wuhan strain was expressed.

The TCR originated in a person between 18 and 65 years old who received the Ad26.COV2.S COVID-19 vaccine or a placebo. Sample: peripheral blood, taken in a trial of Ad26.COV2.S vaccine versus placebo. The sequence joins TRBV7-2 to TRBJ1-2; the D gene cannot be resolved reliably. The DNA sequence is as follows: TGTGCCAGCAGCTTAGTGGAAGGGAGTGGCTACACCTTC. Its amino acids are CASSLVEGSGYTF.